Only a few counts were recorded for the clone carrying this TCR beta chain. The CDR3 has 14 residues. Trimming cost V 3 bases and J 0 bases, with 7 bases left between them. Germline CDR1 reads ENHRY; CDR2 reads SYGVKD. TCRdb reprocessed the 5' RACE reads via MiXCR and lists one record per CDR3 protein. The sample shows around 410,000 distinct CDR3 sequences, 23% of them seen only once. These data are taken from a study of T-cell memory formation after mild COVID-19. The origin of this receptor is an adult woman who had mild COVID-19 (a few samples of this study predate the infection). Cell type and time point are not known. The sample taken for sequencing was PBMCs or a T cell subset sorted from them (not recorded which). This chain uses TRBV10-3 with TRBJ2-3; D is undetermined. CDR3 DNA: TGTGCCATCAGTGAAGTAGAAAGCACAGATACGCAGTATTTT. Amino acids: CAISEVESTDTQYF.